Each of the 8 T cell receptor beta chains below was sequenced from the same sample in a study of Ad26.COV2.S vaccination and SARS-CoV-2 variants. Treatment reported: around 19 received Ad26.COV2.S at low or high dose, single or two shots; about 5 received placebo; per-sample allocation not given. The investigators took samples on day 63 after the first vaccine or placebo injection. Measured with immunoSEQ multiplex PCR; TCRdb has only the in-frame clones, and not every one. The table shows about 320,000 clones, with almost 90% occurring only once. Sequenced material: peripheral blood, taken in a trial of Ad26.COV2.S vaccine versus placebo. The receptors were gathered from a person between 18 and 60 years old who received the Ad26.COV2.S COVID-19 vaccine or a placebo.

This chain uses TRBV29-1 with TRBJ2-2; no clear D gene. In germline, CDR1 is SQVTM, CDR2 ANQGSEA. This CDR3 comprises 17 residues. Trimming took off 5 bases at V and 0 bases at J, with 19 bases between the two ends. This CDR3 is CSVTGPKASSNTGELFF. The CDR3 region has the DNA TGCAGCGTTACCGGGCCCAAAGCCTCCTCGAACACCGGGGAGCTGTTTTTT.

The genes are TRBV10-1 and TRBJ1-1, with TRBD1 as a possible D gene (6 bases). CDR3 length equals 12 residues. Germline V gene sequence: CDR1 WNHNN, CDR2 SYGVQD (reference sequence). V was pared by 7 bases and J by 11 bases, with 17 bases between. CDR3 sequence: CASMFSGGPAFF. CDR3 bases: TGCGCCAGCATGTTCAGCGGGGGCCCGGCTTTCTTT.

The CDR3 DNA reads as TGTGCCAGCAGCTCGGACCCGACAGGGCTGGGCACTGAAGCTTTCTTT. Translation gives CASSSDPTGLGTEAFF. V usage is TRBV5-5 and J usage is TRBJ1-1; TRBD1 aligns across 7 bases. V was pared by 3 bases and J by 4 bases, with 12 bases of the junction left unmatched. CDR1 SGHKS and CDR2 YYEKEE come from the germline V gene (reference sequence). The length of the CDR3 is 16 residues. Using reference TRBV5-5 and TRBJ1-1 for the parts outside the CDR3, the full variable domain is DAGVTQSPTHLIKTRGQQVTLRCSPISGHKSVSWYQQVLGQGPQFIFQYYEKEERGRGNFPDRFSARQFPNYSSELNVNALLLGDSALYLCASSSDPTGLGTEAFFGQGTRLTVV.

The chain joins TRBV19 to TRBJ2-7, with 11 positions matching TRBD2. This CDR3 has 14 residues. CDR1 is LNHDA, CDR2 SQIVND, per germline (reference sequence). V dropped 4 bases and J dropped 3; count of bases not matched to a gene: 2. The CDR3: CASSTSGGLYEQYF. The CDR3 DNA is TGTGCCAGTAGTACTAGCGGGGGGCTCTACGAGCAGTACTTC.

The chain's CDR3 is CAGLAGEYNEQFF. The CDR3 nucleotides are TGTGCCGGGCTAGCGGGGGAGTACAATGAGCAGTTCTTC. J is TRBJ2-1 and V is TRBV2, with 10 bases lining up with TRBD2. J lost 4 bases, V lost 11 bases, and 5 bases had no gene match. CDR3 length: 13 amino acids. Germline lookup yields CDR1 SNHLY and CDR2 FYNNEI.

This chain uses TRBV5-8 with TRBJ2-5; D call uncertain. The CDR3 is made up of 17 amino acids. Trimming removed 4 bases from V and 5 bases from J, with 24 bases in between. The germline CDR1 and CDR2 sequences are SGHTS and YDEGEE. CDR3 residues: CASSPQPIMVSGETQYF. The CDR3, as DNA: TGTGCCAGCAGCCCCCAGCCTATTATGGTGTCTGGCGAGACCCAGTACTTC.

The chain uses TRBV2 and TRBJ1-1; the D is unclear. CDR1 and CDR2 from the germline V gene are SNHLY and FYNNEI. The V gene lost 5 bases and the J gene lost 4 bases, with 14 bases spanning the gap. CDR3 length: 14 amino acids. The CDR3, as DNA: TGTGCCAGCAGTCCGCCGCTGGTTGGCACTGAAGCTTTCTTT. It yields the protein CASSPPLVGTEAFF.

The chain carries TRBV7-9 and TRBJ2-2; no clear D gene. Trimming left V 7 bases short and J 6 bases short, with 18 bases between. This CDR3 is 15 amino acids long. Germline V gives CDR1 SEHNR, CDR2 FQNEAQ (reference sequence). This chain's CDR3 is CASTQTVAGAGELFF. The CDR3 DNA is TGTGCCAGCACCCAAACGGTAGCTGGGGCCGGGGAGCTGTTTTTT.